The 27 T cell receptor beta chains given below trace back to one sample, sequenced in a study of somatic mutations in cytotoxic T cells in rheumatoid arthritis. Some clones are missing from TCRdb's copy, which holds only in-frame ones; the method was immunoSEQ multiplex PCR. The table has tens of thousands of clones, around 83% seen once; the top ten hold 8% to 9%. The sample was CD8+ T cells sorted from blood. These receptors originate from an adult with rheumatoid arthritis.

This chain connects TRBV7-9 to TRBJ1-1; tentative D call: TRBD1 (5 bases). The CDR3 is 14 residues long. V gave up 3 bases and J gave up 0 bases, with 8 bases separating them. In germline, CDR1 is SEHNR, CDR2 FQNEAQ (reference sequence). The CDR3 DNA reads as TGTGCCAGCAGCTTGACAGTCATGAACACTGAAGCTTTCTTT. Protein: CASSLTVMNTEAFF.

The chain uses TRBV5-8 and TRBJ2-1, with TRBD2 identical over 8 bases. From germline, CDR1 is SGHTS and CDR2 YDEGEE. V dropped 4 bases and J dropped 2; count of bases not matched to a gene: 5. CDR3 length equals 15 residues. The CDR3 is CASSAGGWPYNEQFF. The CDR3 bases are TGTGCCAGCAGCGCGGGGGGCTGGCCCTACAATGAGCAGTTCTTC.

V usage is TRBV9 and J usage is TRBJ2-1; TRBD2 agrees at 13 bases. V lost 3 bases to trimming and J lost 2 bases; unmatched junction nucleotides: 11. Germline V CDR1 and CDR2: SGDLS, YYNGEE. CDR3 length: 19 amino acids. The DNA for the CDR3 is TGTGCCAGCAGCGAACGGACTAGCGGGAGTGAGGGAACCTACAATGAGCAGTTCTTC. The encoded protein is CASSERTSGSEGTYNEQFF.

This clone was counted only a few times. The CDR3 here is CASRPDSPAGELFF. The CDR3 DNA reads TGTGCCAGCAGACCCGACAGCCCCGCCGGGGAGCTGTTTTTT. This rearrangement joins TRBV6-5 to TRBJ2-2; D is perhaps TRBD1 (5 bases). CDR3 length equals 14 residues. V was clipped by 6 bases and J by 6 bases, with 14 bases between them. In germline, CDR1 is MNHEY, CDR2 SVGAGI.

This chain's CDR3 is CAISEATPNYGYTF. The CDR3 nucleotides are TGTGCCATCAGTGAAGCTACACCTAACTATGGCTACACCTTC. The chain is built from TRBV10-3 and TRBJ1-2; D gene unclear. Germline V gene sequence: CDR1 ENHRY, CDR2 SYGVKD. With 3 bases removed from V and 0 bases from J, the gap between germline ends came to 8 bases. The CDR3 runs to 14 residues.

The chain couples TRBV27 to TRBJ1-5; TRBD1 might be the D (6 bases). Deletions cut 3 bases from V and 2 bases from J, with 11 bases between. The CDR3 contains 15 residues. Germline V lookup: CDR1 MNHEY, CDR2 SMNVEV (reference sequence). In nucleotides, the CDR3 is TGTGCCAGCAGTTTGGGGGCCAGAGGCAATCAGCCCCAGCATTTT. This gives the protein CASSLGARGNQPQHF.

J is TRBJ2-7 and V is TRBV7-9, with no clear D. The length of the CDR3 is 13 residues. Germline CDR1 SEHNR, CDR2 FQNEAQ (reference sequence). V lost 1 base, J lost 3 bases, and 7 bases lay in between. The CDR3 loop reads CASSLGVDYEQYF. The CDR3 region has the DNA TGTGCCAGCAGCTTAGGGGTGGACTACGAGCAGTACTTC. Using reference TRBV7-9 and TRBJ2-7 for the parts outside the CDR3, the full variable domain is DTGVSQNPRHKITKRGQNVTFRCDPISEHNRLYWYRQTLGQGPEFLTYFQNEAQLEKSRLLSDRFSAERPKGSFSTLEIQRTEQGDSAMYLCASSLGVDYEQYFGPGTRLTVT.

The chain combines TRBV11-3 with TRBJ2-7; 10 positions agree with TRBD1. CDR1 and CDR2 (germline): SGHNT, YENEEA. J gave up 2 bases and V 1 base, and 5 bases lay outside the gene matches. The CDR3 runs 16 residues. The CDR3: CASSLALDRGPYEQYF. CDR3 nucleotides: TGTGCCAGCAGCTTAGCCCTCGACAGGGGGCCCTACGAGCAGTACTTC.

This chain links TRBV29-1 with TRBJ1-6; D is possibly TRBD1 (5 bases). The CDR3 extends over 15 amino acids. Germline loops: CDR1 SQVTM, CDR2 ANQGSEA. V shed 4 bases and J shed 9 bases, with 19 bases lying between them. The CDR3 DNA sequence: TGCAGCGTTGCTTTAACGGGACTTAGCGGTTCACCCCTCCACTTT. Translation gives CSVALTGLSGSPLHF.

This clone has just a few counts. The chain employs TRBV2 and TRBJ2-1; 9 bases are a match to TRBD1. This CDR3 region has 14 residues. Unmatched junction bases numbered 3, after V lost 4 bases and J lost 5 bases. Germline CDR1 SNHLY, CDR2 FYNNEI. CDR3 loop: CASSAWTGDNEQFF. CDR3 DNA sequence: TGTGCCAGCAGTGCCTGGACAGGGGACAATGAGCAGTTCTTC.

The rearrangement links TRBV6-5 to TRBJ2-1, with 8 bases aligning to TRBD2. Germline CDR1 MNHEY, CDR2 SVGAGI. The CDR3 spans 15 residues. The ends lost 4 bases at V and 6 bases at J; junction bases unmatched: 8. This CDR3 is CASSCGRGECNEQFF. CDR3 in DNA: TGTGCCAGCAGTTGTGGGCGGGGGGAATGCAATGAGCAGTTCTTC.

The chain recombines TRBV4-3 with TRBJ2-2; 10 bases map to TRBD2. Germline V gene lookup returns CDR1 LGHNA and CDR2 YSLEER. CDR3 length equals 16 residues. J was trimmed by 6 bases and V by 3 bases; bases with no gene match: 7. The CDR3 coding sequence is TGCGCCAGCAGCCAGCTAGCGGGGGCTGTCGCCGGGGAGCTGTTTTTT. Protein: CASSQLAGAVAGELFF.

As DNA, the CDR3 is TGTGCCAGCAGGGACACAGGGTTCGATGAGCAGTTCTTC. This sequence encodes CASRDTGFDEQFF. This chain connects TRBV6-1 to TRBJ2-1; D might be TRBD1 (6 bases). The ends were cut back, 6 bases at V and 8 bases at J, with 14 bases in the middle. The CDR3 runs to 13 residues. Germline-derived CDR1 and CDR2 are MNHNS and SASEGT.

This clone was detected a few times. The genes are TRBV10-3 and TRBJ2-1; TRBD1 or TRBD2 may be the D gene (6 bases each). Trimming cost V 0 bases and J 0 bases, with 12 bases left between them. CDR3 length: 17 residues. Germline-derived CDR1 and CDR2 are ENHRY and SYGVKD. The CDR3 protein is CAISESRRGSSYNEQFF. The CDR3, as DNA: TGTGCCATCAGTGAGTCGAGGAGGGGGAGCTCCTACAATGAGCAGTTCTTC.

CDR3 in DNA: TGTGCCAGCAGTTACGAGGGTCCAGGGGACTGGGAAAAACTGTTTTTT. Its protein is CASSYEGPGDWEKLFF. The V call is TRBV6-5, the J call TRBJ1-4; a weak D match, TRBD1 (6 bases). CDR3 size: 16 residues. V was clipped by 2 bases and J by 8 bases, with 18 bases between them. From germline, CDR1 is MNHEY and CDR2 SVGAGI.

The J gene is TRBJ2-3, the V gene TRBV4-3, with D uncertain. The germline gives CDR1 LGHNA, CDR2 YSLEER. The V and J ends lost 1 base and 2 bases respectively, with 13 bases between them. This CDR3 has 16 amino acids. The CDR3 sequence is CASSQGATGITDTQYF. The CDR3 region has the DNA TGCGCCAGCAGCCAAGGAGCTACGGGCATCACAGATACGCAGTATTTT.

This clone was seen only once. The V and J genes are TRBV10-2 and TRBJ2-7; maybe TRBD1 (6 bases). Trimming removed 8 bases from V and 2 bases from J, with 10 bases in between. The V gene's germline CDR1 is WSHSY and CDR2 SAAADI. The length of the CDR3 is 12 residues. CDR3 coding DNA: TGCGCCAGCGGGACAAACGCCTACGAGCAGTACTTC. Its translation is CASGTNAYEQYF.

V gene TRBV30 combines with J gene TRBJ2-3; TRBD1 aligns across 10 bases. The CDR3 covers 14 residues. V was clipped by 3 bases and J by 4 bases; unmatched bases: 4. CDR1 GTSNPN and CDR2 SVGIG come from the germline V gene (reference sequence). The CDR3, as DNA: TGTGCCTGGAGGACAGGGGGCCGGGCAGATACGCAGTATTTT. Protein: CAWRTGGRADTQYF. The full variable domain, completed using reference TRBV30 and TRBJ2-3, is SQTIHQWPATLVQPVGSPLSLECTVEGTSNPNLYWYRQAAGRGLQLLFYSVGIGQISSEVPQNLSASRPQDRQFILSSKKLLLSDSGFYLCAWRTGGRADTQYFGPGTRLTVL.

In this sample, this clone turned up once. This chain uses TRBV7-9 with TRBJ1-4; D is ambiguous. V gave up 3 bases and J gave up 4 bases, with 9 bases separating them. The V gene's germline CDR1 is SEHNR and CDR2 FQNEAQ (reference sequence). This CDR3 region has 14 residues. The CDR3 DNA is TGTGCCAGCAGCTTGGTCGGACGTAATGAAAAACTGTTTTTT. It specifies CASSLVGRNEKLFF.

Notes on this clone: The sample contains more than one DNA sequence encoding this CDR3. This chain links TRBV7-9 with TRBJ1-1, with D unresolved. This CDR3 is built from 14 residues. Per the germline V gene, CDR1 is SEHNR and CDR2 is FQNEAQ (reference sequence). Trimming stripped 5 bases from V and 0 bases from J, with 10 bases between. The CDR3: CASSPTALNTEAFF. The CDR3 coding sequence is TGTGCCAGCAGCCCGACGGCCCTGAACACTGAAGCTTTCTTT.

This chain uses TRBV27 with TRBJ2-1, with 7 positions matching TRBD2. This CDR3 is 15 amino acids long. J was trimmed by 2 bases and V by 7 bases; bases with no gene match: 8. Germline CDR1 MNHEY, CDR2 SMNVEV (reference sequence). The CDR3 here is CASTIGGGPYNEQFF. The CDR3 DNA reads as TGTGCCAGCACCATTGGGGGAGGGCCCTACAATGAGCAGTTCTTC.

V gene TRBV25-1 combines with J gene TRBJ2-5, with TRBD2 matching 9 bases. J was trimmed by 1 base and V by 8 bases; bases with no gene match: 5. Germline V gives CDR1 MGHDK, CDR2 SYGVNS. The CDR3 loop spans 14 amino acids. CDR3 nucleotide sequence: TGTGCCAGCGTACTAGCGGGCGTCCAAGAGACCCAGTACTTC. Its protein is CASVLAGVQETQYF.

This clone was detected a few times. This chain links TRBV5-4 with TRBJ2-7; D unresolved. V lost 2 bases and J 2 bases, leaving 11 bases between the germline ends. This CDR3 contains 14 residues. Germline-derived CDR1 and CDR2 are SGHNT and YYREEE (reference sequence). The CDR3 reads CASSFRDVPYEQYF. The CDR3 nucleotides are TGTGCCAGCAGCTTCCGAGACGTACCCTACGAGCAGTACTTC.

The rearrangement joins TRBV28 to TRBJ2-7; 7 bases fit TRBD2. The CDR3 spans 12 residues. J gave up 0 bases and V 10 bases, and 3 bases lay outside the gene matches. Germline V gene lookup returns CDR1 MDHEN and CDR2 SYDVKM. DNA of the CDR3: TGTGCCACCAGCGGGGCCTCCTACGAGCAGTACTTC. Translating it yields CATSGASYEQYF.

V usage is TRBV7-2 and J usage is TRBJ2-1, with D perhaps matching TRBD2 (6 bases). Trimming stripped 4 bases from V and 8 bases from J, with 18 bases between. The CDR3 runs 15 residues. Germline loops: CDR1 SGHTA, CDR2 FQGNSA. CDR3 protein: CASSWGVGIGDEQFF. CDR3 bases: TGTGCCAGCAGCTGGGGGGTGGGGATCGGGGATGAGCAGTTCTTC.

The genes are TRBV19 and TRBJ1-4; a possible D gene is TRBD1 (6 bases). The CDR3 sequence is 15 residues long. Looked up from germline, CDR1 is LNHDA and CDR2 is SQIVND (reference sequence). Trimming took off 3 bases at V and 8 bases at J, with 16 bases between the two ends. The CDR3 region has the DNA TGTGCCAGTAGTATGGGGGCGCAGATGGGGGAAAAACTGTTTTTT. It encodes CASSMGAQMGEKLFF.

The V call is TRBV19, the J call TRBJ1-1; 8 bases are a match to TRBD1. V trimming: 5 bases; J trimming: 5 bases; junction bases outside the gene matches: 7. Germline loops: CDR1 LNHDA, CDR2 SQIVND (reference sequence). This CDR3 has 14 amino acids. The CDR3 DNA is TGTGCCAGTAGTGCCGGACAGGGAGCAACTGAAGCTTTCTTT. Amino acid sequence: CASSAGQGATEAFF.